This T cell receptor beta chain was profiled in a study of blood T cell repertoires in COVID-19 (dated by TCRdb to 2020 to 2022). Study-wide context: Samples covering the acute and convalescent phases of COVID-19 were provided by collaborators in the United States, Italy and Spain. The material from the prospective study consisted of cDNA or gDNA derived from T cells, B-cell-depleted T cells, or PBMCs. The repertoires were made available in a free public database intended to serve as a resource for research on the immune response to SARS-CoV-2. The dataset comprised deeply sampled blood TCRbeta repertoires from subjects exposed to, actively infected with, or recovered from COVID-19. Where HLA class I and class II types were available, the types were taken from metadata supplied by the sample provider, not from assay-based typing. Samples were obtained from the ongoing ImmuneRACE study (first 160 participants) and from roughly 1,300 subjects provided by 6 global collaborators. A de-identified subject ID, COVID-19 status, age in years and sex were almost always included in the sample metadata.

The germline V gene (reference sequence) provides CDR1 LNHDA and CDR2 SQIVND. Compared with germline, V lacks 5 bases and J lacks 5 bases; bases without a gene match: 3. The CDR3, from cysteine to phenylalanine, totals 13 residues. The DNA shown is the 39-base CDR3, in frame from base 1. At one collaborating source in Seattle, patients were enrolled during active infection and were followed longitudinally through the course of disease. Each collaborating institution followed its own protocols to collect whole blood in K2EDTA tubes. For TCRbeta analysis, collaborator samples were shipped as frozen whole blood, as isolated PBMCs, or as DNA extracted from either sample type. TCRbeta CDR3 regions were amplified from genomic DNA using the immunoSEQ Assay, a bias-controlled multiplex PCR. In the original analysis: The number of nucleated cells in each sample was estimated by amplification of reference gene primers within the assay. To quantify the absolute abundance of each unique TCRbeta CDR3 rearrangement, sequence reads were collapsed and filtered. For each sample, productive Simpson clonality was calculated as the square root of Simpson's diversity index over productive rearrangements. The table comes from immuneACCESS by way of TCRdb, which keeps in-frame sequences with V and J called. Part of the clones is missing from these tables; in studies checked, under half for an unresolved V gene and the rest for unknown reasons. V and J calls and clone size are those listed in that table; D and trimming were worked out from the DNA. The sample table shows fewer than 250,000 clones, and approximately 80% are seen once. Clones ranked in the top ten supply 10% of the sample.

General findings and caveats noted by the study authors: How much clinical and demographic metadata was included differed by source and by participant, and the metadata was provided uncurated.

About this clone itself: It lacks a known antigen. It has no much larger one-base neighbor in the sample; base qualities were not kept.

In this chain, TRBV19 is recombined with TRBJ2-3, with 8 bases in between that match TRBD2. The sequenced sample was peripheral blood. The TCR was taken from an elderly woman with COVID-19, enrolled during active disease. The CDR3 region has the sequence CASSRGGGDTQYF. The nucleotide sequence reads as follows: TGTGCCAGTAGTCGGGGGGGCGGAGATACGCAGTATTTT.